The 17 T cell receptor beta chains below were found in one sample sequenced in a study of Tregs in tolerant kidney transplant recipients. The repertoire was sequenced with immunoSEQ multiplex PCR; TCRdb's copy has only in-frame clones and lacks some. The sample holds tens of thousands of clones; roughly 93% are singletons and the top ten take 1.5% to 2%. Mixed chimerism was transient after nonmyeloablative marrow transplants from related graft donors. Sequenced material: CD4+ T cells from blood (PBMCs), taken 12 months after the transplant. Receptor source: a human patient who received a combined kidney and bone marrow transplant. Some of the T cells might come from the graft donor.

The V gene is TRBV7-4, the J gene TRBJ2-4; TRBD2 aligns across 9 bases. The CDR3 totals 17 residues. Looked up from germline, CDR1 is SGHVT and CDR2 is SQSDAQ. Trimming removed 1 base from V and 2 bases from J; junction bases left unmatched: 6. The CDR3 coding sequence is TGTGCCAGCAGCTTAGTGGCGGGGGGGCATTCCAAAAACATTCAGTACTTC. It yields the protein CASSLVAGGHSKNIQYF.

This clone appeared a few times. CDR3 amino acids: CASSLAVQTTFSSYEQYF. The CDR3 nucleotides read TGTGCCAGCAGCTTAGCCGTCCAGACGACTTTCAGCTCCTACGAGCAGTACTTC. This sequence joins TRBV7-6 and TRBJ2-7; D not certain. The germline V gene has CDR1 SGHVS and CDR2 FNYEAQ. V lost 0 bases, J lost 0 bases, and 18 bases lay in between. The CDR3 is 18 residues long.

This clone was recorded once. This chain uses TRBV4-3 with TRBJ1-2, with TRBD1 as a possible D gene (5 bases). This CDR3 contains 16 residues. Trimming pared 2 bases from V and 4 bases from J, leaving 17 bases between. CDR1 LGHNA and CDR2 YSLEER come from the germline V gene. CDR3 DNA sequence: TGCGCCAGCAGCCAATCCTCTGGGCGGGGACTCTATGGCTACACCTTC. Translated, it gives CASSQSSGRGLYGYTF.

The chain's CDR3 is CASSDRRTQETQYF. The CDR3, as DNA: TGCGCCAGCAGCGACAGACGGACCCAAGAGACCCAGTACTTC. The chain links TRBV5-1 to TRBJ2-5; D might be TRBD1 (5 bases). Germline CDR1 and CDR2: SGHRS and YFSETQ. Trimming cost V 4 bases and J 1 base, with 11 bases left between them. This CDR3 has 14 residues.

The sample holds one count of this clone. The V call is TRBV30, the J call TRBJ1-2; the D gene is possibly TRBD1 (6 bases). V lost 3 bases, J lost 4 bases, and 12 bases lay in between. Germline V gene lookup returns CDR1 GTSNPN and CDR2 SVGIG (reference sequence). The CDR3 sequence is 13 residues long. The CDR3 DNA is TGTGCCTGGAGCCAGGGGTTACCCTATGGCTACACCTTC. This codes for CAWSQGLPYGYTF. The full variable domain, with the rest looked up from reference TRBV30 and TRBJ1-2, is SQTIHQWPATLVQPVGSPLSLECTVEGTSNPNLYWYRQAAGRGLQLLFYSVGIGQISSEVPQNLSASRPQDRQFILSSKKLLLSDSGFYLCAWSQGLPYGYTFGSGTRLTVV.

This sequence joins TRBV9 and TRBJ1-2; a weak D match, TRBD1 (6 bases). V lost 1 base and J 4 bases, leaving 23 bases between the germline ends. CDR3 size: 18 residues. In germline, CDR1 is SGDLS, CDR2 YYNGEE. CDR3 protein: CASSVLPRNPGHIYGYTF. In nucleotides, the CDR3 is TGTGCCAGCAGCGTACTCCCCCGAAACCCGGGACACATCTATGGCTACACCTTC.

A note on this clone: The germline gene is not matched at one end of the junction; a read error may be the cause. This chain links TRBV11-2 with TRBJ2-7; 7 bases agree with TRBD1. The CDR3 extends over 13 amino acids. CDR1 SGHAT and CDR2 FQNNGV come from the germline V gene. The CDR3 DNA reads as TGTGCCAGCAGCTTAGGGGGACAGTTGGTTTCAGGTTTC. This sequence encodes CASSLGGQLVSGF. Filled out from reference TRBV11-2 and TRBJ2-7, the complete variable domain reads EAGVAQSPRYKIIEKRQSVAFWCNPISGHATLYWYQQILGQGPKLLIQFQNNGVVDDSQLPKDRFSAERLKGVDSTLKIQPAKLEDSAVYLCASSLGGQLVSGFGPGTRLTVT.

This chain connects TRBV5-1 to TRBJ2-1; D might be TRBD2 (6 bases). This CDR3 contains 15 residues. V lost 3 bases and J lost 2, with 12 bases in between. Germline V gene sequence: CDR1 SGHRS, CDR2 YFSETQ. The CDR3 spells CASSSAVAAYNEQFF. The DNA of the CDR3 is TGCGCCAGCAGCTCAGCGGTAGCGGCCTACAATGAGCAGTTCTTC.

The chain has TRBV5-1 and TRBJ1-3, with 9 nucleotides matching TRBD1. The CDR3 runs 16 residues. The germline V gene has CDR1 SGHRS and CDR2 YFSETQ. The trim removed 3 bases at V and 0 bases at J, leaving 4 bases unmatched. The CDR3 is CASSSGTGYSGNTIYF. Here the CDR3 DNA reads TGCGCCAGCAGCTCCGGGACAGGGTACTCTGGAAACACCATATATTTT.

V gene TRBV30 combines with J gene TRBJ2-7; perhaps TRBD1 as D (6 bases). This CDR3 has 13 residues. CDR1 GTSNPN and CDR2 SVGIG come from the germline V gene (reference sequence). The V end lost 0 bases, the J end lost 3 bases, and 9 bases lay between the germline ends. The CDR3 here is CAWSVGGSYEQYF. CDR3 bases: TGTGCCTGGAGTGTAGGGGGTAGCTACGAGCAGTACTTC.

The CDR3 loop reads CASSFSGTGGGEAFF. The CDR3 DNA follows: TGTGCCAGCAGTTTTTCCGGGACAGGGGGCGGTGAAGCTTTCTTT. The chain combines TRBV6-5 with TRBJ1-1; 12 positions match TRBD1. The CDR3 sequence is 15 residues long. The germline gives CDR1 MNHEY, CDR2 SVGAGI. V was pared by 4 bases and J by 7 bases, with 7 bases of the junction left unmatched.

The count of this clone is one. This chain links TRBV9 with TRBJ2-1, with 8 bases fitting TRBD2. CDR3 length equals 15 residues. V lost 4 bases to trimming and J lost 2 bases; unmatched junction nucleotides: 5. Germline CDR1 is SGDLS and CDR2 is YYNGEE. The CDR3 DNA follows: TGTGCCAGCAGCACCAGCGGGAGTACCTACAATGAGCAGTTCTTC. Its protein is CASSTSGSTYNEQFF.

This chain uses TRBV11-2 with TRBJ1-2; 12 nucleotides align to TRBD1. The J segment lost 4 bases and the V segment lost 5 bases, leaving 8 bases of the junction unmatched. CDR3 length: 16 amino acids. Germline CDR1 and CDR2: SGHAT and FQNNGV. CDR3 DNA sequence: TGTGCCAGCAGCCGAAACGGGGACAGGGGGCTCTATGGCTACACCTTC. It specifies CASSRNGDRGLYGYTF.

The gene calls are TRBV5-1 and TRBJ2-6; the match to TRBD1 covers 9 bases. CDR3 length: 16 amino acids. In germline, CDR1 is SGHRS, CDR2 YFSETQ. V shed 2 bases, J shed 2 bases, and the junction held 2 bases outside the gene matches. The CDR3 spells CASSLTGGAGANVLTF. The CDR3 nucleotides are TGCGCCAGCAGCTTAACAGGGGGCGCTGGGGCCAACGTCCTGACTTTC.

The V and J genes are TRBV5-1 and TRBJ2-7; TRBD2 is a possible D gene (6 bases). Trimming removed 3 bases at V and 0 bases at J, with 13 bases between. Germline CDR1 is SGHRS and CDR2 is YFSETQ. The CDR3 contains 15 residues. DNA for the CDR3: TGCGCCAGCAGCTCTTGGGGAGGAAGCTCCTACGAGCAGTACTTC. Translation: CASSSWGGSSYEQYF.

This chain joins TRBV19 and TRBJ2-1; 9 bases are shared with TRBD1. V was pared by 1 base and J by 6 bases, with 4 bases of the junction left unmatched. This CDR3 has 15 amino acids. CDR1 and CDR2 (germline): LNHDA, SQIVND (reference sequence). In DNA, the CDR3 is TGTGCCAGTAGTATAGGGACAGGGGCGCGCAATGAGCAGTTCTTC. It specifies CASSIGTGARNEQFF.

The chain recombines TRBV4-3 with TRBJ2-5, with 12 bases identical to TRBD2. Germline CDR1 LGHNA, CDR2 YSLEER. This CDR3 is built from 16 residues. With 1 base clipped from V and 4 bases from J, the junction kept 4 bases outside the gene matches. The CDR3 DNA sequence: TGCGCCAGCAGCCAAGGACTAGCGGGGGAAGGAGAGACCCAGTACTTC. Residues: CASSQGLAGEGETQYF.